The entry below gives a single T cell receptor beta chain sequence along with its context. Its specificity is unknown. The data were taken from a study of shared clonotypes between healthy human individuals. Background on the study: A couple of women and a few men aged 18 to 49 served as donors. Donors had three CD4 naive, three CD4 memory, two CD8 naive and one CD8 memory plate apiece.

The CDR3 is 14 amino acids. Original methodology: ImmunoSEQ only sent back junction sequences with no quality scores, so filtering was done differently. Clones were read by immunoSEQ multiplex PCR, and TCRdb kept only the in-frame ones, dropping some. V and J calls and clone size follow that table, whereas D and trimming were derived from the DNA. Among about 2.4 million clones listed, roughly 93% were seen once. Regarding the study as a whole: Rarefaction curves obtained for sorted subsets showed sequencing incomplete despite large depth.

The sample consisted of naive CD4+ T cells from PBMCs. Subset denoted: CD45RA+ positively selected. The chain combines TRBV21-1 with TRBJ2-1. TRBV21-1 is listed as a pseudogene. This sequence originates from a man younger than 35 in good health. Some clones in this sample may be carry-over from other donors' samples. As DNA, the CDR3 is TGTGCCAGCAGCAAAGCACCAAGGCTGAATGAGCAGTTCTTC. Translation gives CASSKAPRLNEQFF.